This T cell receptor (beta chain) appears in the sequencing data of a study of T cells after posttransplantation cyclophosphamide. Overall study findings and caveats: Donor CD8+ memory clones often dominated recipient blood repertoires at later times. TRB clonality was highly associated with recipient CMV seropositivity and reactivation.

Some clones are missing from TCRdb's copy, which holds only in-frame ones; the method was immunoSEQ multiplex PCR. The profile shows fewer than 20,000 clones, approximately 74% of them singletons. Busulfan-fludarabine conditioning, marrow transplant, and cyclophosphamide on days +3 and +4 were administered. Germline V gene data show CDR1 as SGHNT and CDR2 as YYREEE (reference sequence). This CDR3 comprises 12 residues. Trimming removed 0 bases from V and 6 bases from J, with 5 bases in between. As for this clone: Antigen unknown.

This TCR was sampled from a young adult male patient who received an allogeneic stem cell transplant from a related donor, was CMV-positive, and had acute GVHD only. T cells may partly derive from the graft donor. The specimen was PBMCs, collected after an allogeneic stem cell transplant with post-transplant cyclophosphamide. The gene calls are TRBV5-4 and TRBJ2-3; no clear D gene. CDR3 DNA: TGTGCCAGCAGCTTGGGGAGCGATACGCAGTATTTT. It is translated as CASSLGSDTQYF.